Presented here are 5 T cell receptor beta chains from one specimen sequenced in a study of CXCR3-negative and CXCR3-positive naive CD8 T cells (dated by TCRdb to the late 2010s). Instrument used: NextSeq 550. The Human TCR Profiling Kit (MiLaboratory) was used to make UMI-labeled 5' RACE TRB cDNA libraries. After the reads were reprocessed by TCRdb, one entry was made per CDR3 protein sequence, with no DNA. The sample's table lists a count of 92,000 or so distinct CDR3 sequences. The ten most abundant clones make up around 1% of the sample. Material for sequencing was naive CXCR3- CD8+ T cells from blood. The cell subset or site label on this specimen signifies: CD45RO-CCR7+CD27+CD95- naive CD8+ T cells lacking CXCR3 (TNR3-). These receptor sequences come from a human donor in good health. Some clones in this sample may be carry-over from other donors' samples.

The chain is built from TRBV30 and TRBJ2-5. This CDR3 is 13 amino acids long. The germline V gene has CDR1 GTSNPN and CDR2 SVGIG (reference sequence). This chain's CDR3 is CAWSLDGEETQYF.

The chain joins TRBV29-1 to TRBJ2-7; absent DNA, TCRdb's TRBD1 call cannot be checked. Germline assignment: CDR1 SQVTM and CDR2 ANQGSEA. There are 14 residues in the CDR3. The CDR3 protein is CSVEDPGHGYEQYF.

The chain recombines TRBV27 with TRBJ2-7; the D call of TRBD1 rests on TCRdb alone, since no DNA is present to check it. Germline-derived CDR1 and CDR2 are MNHEY and SMNVEV (reference sequence). There are 14 residues in the CDR3. The CDR3 spells CASSPGGRGYEQYF.

This rearrangement joins TRBV23-1 to TRBJ2-3; TCRdb gives TRBD2 as the D gene, but with no DNA this cannot be confirmed. TRBV23-1 is classed as an ORF, of uncertain function. The CDR3 covers 18 residues. The CDR3 here is CASSQPRAVADRTDTQYF.

The chain has TRBV5-1 and TRBJ2-7; TCRdb gives TRBD2 as the D gene, but with no DNA this cannot be confirmed. This CDR3 is 15 amino acids long. CDR1 SGHRS and CDR2 YFSETQ come from the germline V gene. The CDR3 reads CASSLLAGGSYEQYF. The variable domain in full, completed from reference TRBV5-1 and TRBJ2-7, reads KAGVTQTPRYLIKTRGQQVTLSCSPISGHRSVSWYQQTPGQGLQFLFEYFSETQRNKGNFPGRFSGRQFSNSRSEMNVSTLELGDSALYLCASSLLAGGSYEQYFGPGTRLTVT.